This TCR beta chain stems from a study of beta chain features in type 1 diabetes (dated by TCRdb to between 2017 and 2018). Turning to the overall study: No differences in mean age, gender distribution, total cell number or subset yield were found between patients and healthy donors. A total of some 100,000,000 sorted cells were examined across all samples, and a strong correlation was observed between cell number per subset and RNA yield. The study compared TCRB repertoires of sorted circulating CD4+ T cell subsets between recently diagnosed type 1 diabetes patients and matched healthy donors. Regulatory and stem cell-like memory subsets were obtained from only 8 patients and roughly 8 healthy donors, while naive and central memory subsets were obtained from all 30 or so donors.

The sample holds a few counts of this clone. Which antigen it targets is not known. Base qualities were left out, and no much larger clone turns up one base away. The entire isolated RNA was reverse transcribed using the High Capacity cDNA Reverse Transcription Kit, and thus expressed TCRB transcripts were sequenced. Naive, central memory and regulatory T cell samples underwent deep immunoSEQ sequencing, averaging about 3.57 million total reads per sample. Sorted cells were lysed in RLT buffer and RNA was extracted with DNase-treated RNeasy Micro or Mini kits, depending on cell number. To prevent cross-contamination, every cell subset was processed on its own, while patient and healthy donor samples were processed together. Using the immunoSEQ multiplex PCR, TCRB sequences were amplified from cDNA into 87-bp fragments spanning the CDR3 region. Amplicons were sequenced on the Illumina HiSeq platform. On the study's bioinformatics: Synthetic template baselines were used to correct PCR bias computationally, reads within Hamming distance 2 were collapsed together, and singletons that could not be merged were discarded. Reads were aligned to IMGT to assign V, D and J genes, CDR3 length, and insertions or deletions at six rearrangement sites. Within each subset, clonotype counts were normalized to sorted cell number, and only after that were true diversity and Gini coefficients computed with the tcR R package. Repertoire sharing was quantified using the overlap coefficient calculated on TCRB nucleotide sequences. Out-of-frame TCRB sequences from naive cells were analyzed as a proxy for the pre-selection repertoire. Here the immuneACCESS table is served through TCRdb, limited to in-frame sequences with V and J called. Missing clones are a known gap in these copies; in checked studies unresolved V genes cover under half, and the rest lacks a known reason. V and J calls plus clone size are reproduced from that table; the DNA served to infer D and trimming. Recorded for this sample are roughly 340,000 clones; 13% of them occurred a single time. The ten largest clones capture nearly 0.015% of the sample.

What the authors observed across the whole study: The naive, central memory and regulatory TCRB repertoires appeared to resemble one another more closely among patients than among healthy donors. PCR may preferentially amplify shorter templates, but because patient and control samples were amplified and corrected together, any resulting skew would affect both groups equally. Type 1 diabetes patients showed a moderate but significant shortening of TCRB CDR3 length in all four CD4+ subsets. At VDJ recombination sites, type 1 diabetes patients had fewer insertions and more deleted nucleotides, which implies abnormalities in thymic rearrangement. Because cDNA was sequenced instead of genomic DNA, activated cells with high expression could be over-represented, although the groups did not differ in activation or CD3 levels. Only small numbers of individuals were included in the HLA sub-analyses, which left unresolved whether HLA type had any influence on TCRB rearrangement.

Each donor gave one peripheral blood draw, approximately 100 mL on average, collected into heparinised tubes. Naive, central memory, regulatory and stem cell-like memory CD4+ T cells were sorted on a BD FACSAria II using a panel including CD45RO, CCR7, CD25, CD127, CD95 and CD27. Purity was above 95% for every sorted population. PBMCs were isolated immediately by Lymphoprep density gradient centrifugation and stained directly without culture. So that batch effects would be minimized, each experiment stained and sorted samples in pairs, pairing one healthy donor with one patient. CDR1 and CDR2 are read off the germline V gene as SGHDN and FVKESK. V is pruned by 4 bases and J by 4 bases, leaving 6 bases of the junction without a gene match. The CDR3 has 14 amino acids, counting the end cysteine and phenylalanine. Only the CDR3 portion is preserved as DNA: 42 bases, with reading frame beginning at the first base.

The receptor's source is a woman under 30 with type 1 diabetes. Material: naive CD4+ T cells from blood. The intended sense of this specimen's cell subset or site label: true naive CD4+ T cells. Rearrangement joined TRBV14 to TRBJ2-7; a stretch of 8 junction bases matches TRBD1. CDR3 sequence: CASSRPGQEYEQYF. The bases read TGTGCCAGCAGCCGACCGGGACAGGAATACGAGCAGTACTTC.